This record looks at one T cell receptor (beta chain) sequence and its context. Its antigen is not identified. The sample comes from a study of response to subunit inactivated influenza vaccine. The study, taken as a whole, reports: Authors proposed each seasonal influenza vaccination draws in few new T cells.

CDR3 length: 14 residues. Unmatched junction bases numbered 8, after V lost 5 bases and J lost 5 bases. Germline V gene data show CDR1 as SEHNR and CDR2 as FQNEAQ (reference sequence). TCRdb analysed the RT-PCR reads with MiXCR anew, one entry per CDR3 protein. The profile shows approximately 530,000 distinct CDR3 sequences, 10% to 15% of them singletons. Sequences were derived from PBMCs from blood, sampled around seven weeks after vaccination. The chain carries TRBV7-9 and TRBJ2-7; 8 positions agree with TRBD1. This clonotype originated in a man between 50 and 59 years old who received an inactivated influenza vaccine. The CDR3 protein is CASSRRQGFNEQYF. DNA for the CDR3: TGTGCCAGCAGCCGGCGACAGGGGTTTAACGAGCAGTACTTC.